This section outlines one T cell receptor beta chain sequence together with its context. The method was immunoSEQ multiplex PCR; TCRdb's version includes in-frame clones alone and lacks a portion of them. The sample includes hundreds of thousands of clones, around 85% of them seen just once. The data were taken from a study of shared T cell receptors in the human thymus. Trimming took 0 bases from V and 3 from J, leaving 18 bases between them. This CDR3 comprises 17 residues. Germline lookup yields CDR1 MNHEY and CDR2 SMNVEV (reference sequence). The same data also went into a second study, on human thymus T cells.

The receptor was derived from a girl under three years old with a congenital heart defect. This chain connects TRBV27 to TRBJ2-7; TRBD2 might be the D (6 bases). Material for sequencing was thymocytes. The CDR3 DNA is TGTGCCAGCAGTTTATCAGGGACCGGGACTGTCTACTACGAGCAGTACTTC. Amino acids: CASSLSGTGTVYYEQYF.